Listed below are T cell receptor beta chains from one sample, sequenced in a study of patients and donors after allogeneic stem cell transplantation. MiXCR, run by TCRdb on the RT-PCR reads, gives a single entry per CDR3 protein. This repertoire shows a few hundred thousand distinct CDR3 sequences, 12% to 15% found once; its top ten account for under 14%. The sample comprised blood, either unsorted or a sorted T cell fraction (not recorded which). These receptors originate from a human donor who was either an allogeneic HSCT recipient or a stem cell or donor lymphocyte infusion donor (not recorded which). It is not recorded whose cells these are; they may come from a transplant donor. Each CDR3 is given with its conserved first and last residue. Each record gives: J gene, D gene, clone size, V gene, CDR3 protein, CDR3 DNA. A D gene is named only where the DNA matches it firmly. Clone size, where shown, is once, few, many, or a class for clones that have expanded.

>TRBJ1-1|TRBD1|NA|TRBV7-2
CASTGGGDRGLPEAFF
TGTGCCAGCACCGGGGGGGGGGACAGGGGACTCCCTGAAGCTTTCTTT
>TRBJ2-1|TRBD1|NA|TRBV25-1
CASSYDRGLDNEQFF
TGTGCCAGCAGTTACGACAGGGGACTGGACAATGAGCAGTTCTTC
>TRBJ2-1|TRBD2|NA|TRBV12-3/TRBV12-4
CASRKRLAVYNEQFF
TGTGCCAGCAGAAAGAGACTAGCGGTATACAATGAGCAGTTCTTC
>TRBJ1-2|NA|many|TRBV4-1
CASSQDAWNARTASNYGYTF
TGCGCCAGCAGCCAAGATGCCTGGAACGCTCGGACAGCAAGTAACTATGGCTACACCTTC
>TRBJ2-1|TRBD1|many|TRBV12-3/TRBV12-4
CASSLGQGSYNEQFF
TGTGCCAGCAGTTTAGGACAGGGCTCCTACAATGAGCAGTTCTTC
>TRBJ1-5|NA|NA|TRBV6-2/TRBV6-3
CASPIGERGQPQHF
TGTGCCAGCCCCATCGGGGAGAGGGGCCAGCCCCAGCATTTT
>TRBJ1-1|TRBD1|few|TRBV18
CASSPLDTGVANTEAFF
TGTGCCAGCTCACCCCTAGACACAGGGGTGGCGAACACTGAAGCTTTCTTT
>TRBJ1-1|NA|NA|TRBV2
CASSENGEAFF
TGTGCCAGCAGTGAAAACGGCGAAGCTTTCTTT
>TRBJ1-2|NA|many|TRBV5-1
CASSLQGFGYGYTF
TGCGCCAGCAGCTTGCAGGGTTTCGGCTATGGCTACACCTTC
>TRBJ2-5|NA|few|TRBV6-5
CASSYPTRLPLQETQYF
TGTGCCAGCAGTTACCCGACCAGGCTCCCGCTCCAAGAGACCCAGTACTTC